This paragraph reports one T cell receptor beta chain. The antigen is not known. A single record per CDR3 protein comes from TCRdb applying MiXCR to the 5' RACE reads. In the table there are roughly 150,000 distinct CDR3 sequences, roughly 14% of which are singletons. This entry is derived from a study of T-cell memory formation after mild COVID-19. Study-level results: Clones contracting day 15 to 85 were balanced CD4/CD8; later expanders leaned CD4+.

The V gene's germline CDR1 is GTSNPN and CDR2 SVGIG (reference sequence). The CDR3 is 12 residues long. Trimming left V 0 bases short and J 11 bases short, with 13 bases between. The sequence was obtained from an adult woman who had mild COVID-19 (a few samples of this study predate the infection). Cell type and time point are not known. The sample consisted of PBMCs or a T cell subset sorted from them (not recorded which). This rearrangement joins TRBV30 to TRBJ1-1; possible D gene TRBD1, 5 bases. CDR3 coding DNA: TGTGCCTGGAGTGTATCTGCAGGGTGGGCTTTCTTT. Protein product: CAWSVSAGWAFF. The whole variable domain, remainder taken from reference TRBV30 and TRBJ1-1, is SQTIHQWPATLVQPVGSPLSLECTVEGTSNPNLYWYRQAAGRGLQLLFYSVGIGQISSEVPQNLSASRPQDRQFILSSKKLLLSDSGFYLCAWSVSAGWAFFGQGTRLTVV.